This T cell receptor (beta chain) was recovered during a study of radiotherapy plus CTLA-4 blockade in lung cancer. Data came from immunoSEQ multiplex PCR; TCRdb stores just in-frame clones and leaves some out. The table shows approximately 33,000 clones, with approximately 78% occurring only once. Trimming took 1 base from V and 4 from J, leaving 11 bases between them. This CDR3 spans 15 amino acids. Germline assignment: CDR1 SGHDN and CDR2 FVKESK. This TCR was sampled from a human donor with non-small cell lung cancer who had stable disease on radiotherapy plus ipilimumab. This sample comprised peripheral blood, obtained from a patient treated with radiotherapy plus ipilimumab. The chain joins TRBV14 to TRBJ1-3, with a possible D match to TRBD1 (5 bases). The CDR3 nucleotides read TGTGCCAGCAGCCAAGGTTGGGGGTCCGGAAACACCATATATTTT. This encodes CASSQGWGSGNTIYF.